The 14 T cell receptor beta chains below all came from one sample that was sequenced in a study of graft-versus-host responses after intestinal transplantation. Profiled with immunoSEQ multiplex PCR; TCRdb holds only in-frame clones, not every one. The sample lists roughly 11,000 clones; 80% were seen once. The starting material was PBMCs, obtained about 70 weeks after intestinal transplant. These receptors were collected from a human patient who received an intestinal transplant, so some T cells may come from the graft donor.

A single count supports this clone. The chain couples TRBV5-1 to TRBJ2-3; 8 nucleotides match TRBD2. The CDR3 is made up of 17 amino acids. Trimming at V came to 4 bases and at J to 6 bases, leaving 16 bases not matched to a gene. In germline, CDR1 is SGHRS, CDR2 YFSETQ. The CDR3 DNA follows: TGCGCCAGCAGCCGTGGACTAGCTGTTTGGATCACGGATACGCAGTATTTT. Encoded protein: CASSRGLAVWITDTQYF. The entire variable domain, with the rest obtained from reference TRBV5-1 and TRBJ2-3, is as follows: KAGVTQTPRYLIKTRGQQVTLSCSPISGHRSVSWYQQTPGQGLQFLFEYFSETQRNKGNFPGRFSGRQFSNSRSEMNVSTLELGDSALYLCASSRGLAVWITDTQYFGPGTRLTVL.

This clone was seen just once. This rearrangement joins TRBV5-1 to TRBJ2-1; D tentatively fits TRBD1 or TRBD2 (5 bases each). The V end lost 7 bases, the J end lost 4 bases, and 15 bases lay between the germline ends. The CDR3 covers 14 residues. CDR1 and CDR2 (germline): SGHRS, YFSETQ. For the CDR3, the DNA is TGCGCCAGCTACCAGGGCAGAGGGTACAATGAGCAGTTCTTC. It codes for CASYQGRGYNEQFF.

The rearrangement joins TRBV5-1 to TRBJ1-2; D is uncertain. The length of the CDR3 is 12 residues. The V and J ends lost 3 bases and 4 bases respectively, with 7 bases between them. CDR1 and CDR2 (germline): SGHRS, YFSETQ. CDR3 protein: CASSSGFYGYTF. CDR3 bases: TGCGCCAGCAGCTCGGGATTCTATGGCTACACCTTC.

With respect to this clone: The sample contains more than one DNA sequence encoding this CDR3. This rearrangement joins TRBV5-1 to TRBJ1-3; no clear D gene. The V gene's germline CDR1 is SGHRS and CDR2 YFSETQ. This CDR3 contains 14 residues. Trimming pared 0 bases from V and 1 base from J, leaving 5 bases between. CDR3 coding DNA: TGCGCCAGCAGCTTGGGAGGGTCTGGAAACACCATATATTTT. Translated, it gives CASSLGGSGNTIYF.

V is TRBV10-1 and J is TRBJ2-6; TRBD2 is a possible D gene (6 bases). Germline CDR1 is WNHNN and CDR2 is SYGVQD (reference sequence). The CDR3 is 15 residues long. V lost 3 bases, J lost 2 bases, and 8 bases lay in between. This chain's CDR3 is CASSETGAGANVLTF. The CDR3 coding sequence is TGCGCCAGCAGTGAAACGGGAGCTGGGGCCAACGTCCTGACTTTC.

The J gene is TRBJ2-7, the V gene TRBV5-6; 8 positions match TRBD2. J lost 5 bases, V lost 2 bases, and 6 bases had no gene match. This CDR3 has 14 residues. Germline V gene lookup returns CDR1 SGHDT and CDR2 YYEEEE. Here the CDR3 reads CASSLTGGSNEQYF. CDR3 DNA: TGTGCCAGCAGCTTAACGGGGGGGAGCAACGAGCAGTACTTC.

V and J are TRBV28 and TRBJ2-6, with D possibly being TRBD2 (5 bases). The CDR3 totals 18 residues. CDR1 and CDR2 from the germline V gene are MDHEN and SYDVKM. The V gene lost 5 bases and the J gene lost 5 bases, with 22 bases spanning the gap. The CDR3 is CASSGGIPTQSRANVLTF. The CDR3 nucleotides are TGTGCCAGCAGTGGAGGCATTCCTACACAAAGTCGGGCCAACGTCCTGACTTTC.

Comment on this clone: A single base separates this from a much larger clone, so it may be a read error. Additional DNA sequences in this sample encode the identical CDR3. The genes are TRBV28 and TRBJ1-2; D possibly corresponds to TRBD1 (6 bases). V was pared by 8 bases and J by 2 bases, with 24 bases between. The CDR3 has 17 amino acids. The germline V gene has CDR1 MDHEN and CDR2 SYDVKM. The CDR3 DNA reads as TGTGCCAGCCGGGGGGCGGTGAGGGCGACTCTAAACTATGGCTACACCTTC. Amino acids: CASRGAVRATLNYGYTF.

The chain has TRBV18 and TRBJ2-5, with D possibly being TRBD1 (6 bases). CDR1 KGHSH and CDR2 LQKENI come from the germline V gene. The CDR3 covers 14 residues. V was shortened by 0 bases and J by 4 bases, with 9 bases between the two germline ends. CDR3 DNA: TGTGCCAGCTCACCACCGGGGGCTTCAGAGACCCAGTACTTC. Translation: CASSPPGASETQYF.

The CDR3 DNA sequence: TGTGCCAGCAGGGGGACAGGGGACCAGCCCCAGCATTTT. Translation gives CASRGTGDQPQHF. V is TRBV6-1 and J is TRBJ1-5, with 10 positions matching TRBD1. This CDR3 spans 13 amino acids. Germline values: CDR1 MNHNS, CDR2 SASEGT. Germline trimming cut 6 bases from V and 7 bases from J; bases unmatched to any gene: 3.

Remarks on this clone: One end of the junction varies from germline; a read error may be responsible. Different DNA sequences within this sample yield the same CDR3. The chain couples TRBV28 to TRBJ1-2; 7 positions agree with TRBD1. The CDR3 has 17 amino acids. Germline CDR1 MDHEN, CDR2 SYDVKM. The CDR3, as DNA: TGTGCCCGCAGGGGGGCGGGCCGGGCCACTCTAAACTATGGCTACACCTTC. Amino acid sequence: CARRGAGRATLNYGYTF.

This sequence joins TRBV10-1 and TRBJ2-3; 7 nucleotides line up with TRBD2. There are 18 residues in the CDR3. V trimming: 1 base; J trimming: 2 bases; junction bases outside the gene matches: 12. The V gene's germline CDR1 is WNHNN and CDR2 SYGVQD (reference sequence). CDR3 bases: TGCGCCAGCAGTGAGTGGCCCCCCGGGGGGATATCCACAGATACGCAGTATTTT. Translating it yields CASSEWPPGGISTDTQYF.

The CDR3 here is CASSEELALLAIYF. The CDR3 nucleotides read TGTGCCAGCAGTGAAGAGCTGGCGCTCCTAGCCATATATTTT. J is TRBJ1-3 and V is TRBV6-1; D not certain. The CDR3 is 14 residues long. The V gene lost 1 base and the J gene lost 11 bases, with 15 bases spanning the gap. Germline CDR1 reads MNHNS; CDR2 reads SASEGT.

The chain has TRBV19 and TRBJ2-7, with 7 bases identical to TRBD1. The CDR3 totals 14 residues. Germline loops: CDR1 LNHDA, CDR2 SQIVND (reference sequence). J was trimmed by 3 bases and V by 1 base; bases with no gene match: 3. DNA for the CDR3: TGTGCCAGTAGTATAGGACAGGGTGGCTACGAGCAGTACTTC. The encoded protein is CASSIGQGGYEQYF.